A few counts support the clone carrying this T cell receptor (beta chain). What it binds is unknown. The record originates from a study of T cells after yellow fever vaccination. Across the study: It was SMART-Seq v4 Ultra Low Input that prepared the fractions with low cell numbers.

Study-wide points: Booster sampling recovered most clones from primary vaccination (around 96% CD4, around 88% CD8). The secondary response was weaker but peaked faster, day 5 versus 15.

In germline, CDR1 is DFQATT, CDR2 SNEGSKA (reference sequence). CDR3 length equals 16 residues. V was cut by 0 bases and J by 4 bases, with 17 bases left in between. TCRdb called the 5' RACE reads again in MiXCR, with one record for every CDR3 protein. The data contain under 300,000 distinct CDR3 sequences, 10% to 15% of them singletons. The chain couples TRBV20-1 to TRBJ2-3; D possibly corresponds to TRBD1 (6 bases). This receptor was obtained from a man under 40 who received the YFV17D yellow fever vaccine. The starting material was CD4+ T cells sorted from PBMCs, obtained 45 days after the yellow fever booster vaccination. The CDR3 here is CSARDRRGKDADTQYF. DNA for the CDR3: TGCAGTGCTAGAGATCGCAGGGGAAAAGACGCAGATACGCAGTATTTT.